Sequencing of this TCR beta chain was carried out in a study of blood T cell repertoires in COVID-19. On the study more broadly: The analysed material was cDNA or gDNA that came from T cells, B-cell-depleted T cells, or PBMCs.

As handled by the study authors: Estimated nucleated cell counts came from reference gene primer amplification. The repertoire was sequenced with immunoSEQ multiplex PCR; TCRdb's copy has only in-frame clones and lacks some. V and J calls and clone size are copied from that table; D and trimming were computed from the DNA. The sample consists of about 330,000 clones, roughly 89% of them appearing once. Germline CDR1 and CDR2: MNHEY and SMNVEV (reference sequence). V was pared by 2 bases and J by 2 bases, with 6 bases between. The CDR3 extends over 13 amino acids. The sequenced sample consisted of peripheral blood. J is TRBJ2-5 and V is TRBV27, with unresolved D. The TCR comes from a man between 25 and 39 years old with COVID-19, enrolled during active disease. The CDR3 nucleotides read TGTGCCAGCAGTTTAAGCCGGCAAGAGACCCAGTACTTC. Its translation is CASSLSRQETQYF.